One and the same sample provided the 16 T cell receptor beta chains below, sequenced in a study of T cells after yellow fever vaccination. TCRdb analysed the 5' RACE reads with MiXCR anew, one entry per CDR3 protein. The profile shows a few hundred thousand distinct CDR3 sequences, less than 9.5% of them singletons. The input for sequencing was PBMCs, taken more than 35 days after the first yellow fever vaccination. These receptors all come from a man aged 18 to 29 who received the YFV17D yellow fever vaccine.

This clonotype was counted between two and nine times. The chain is built from TRBV6-5 and TRBJ2-5; D is unresolved. Germline lookup yields CDR1 MNHEY and CDR2 SVGAGI. CDR3 length equals 12 residues. The ends were cut back, 7 bases at V and 5 bases at J, with 11 bases in the middle. The CDR3 DNA follows: TGTGCCAGCAAGTCTTTGTGGGAGACCCAGTACTTC. It yields the protein CASKSLWETQYF.

This clonotype was observed a few times. The chain joins TRBV20-1 to TRBJ1-5; D is possibly TRBD1 (6 bases). V lost 0 bases, J lost 0 bases, and 9 bases lay in between. Germline V gene lookup returns CDR1 DFQATT and CDR2 SNEGSKA (reference sequence). The CDR3 is 15 amino acids. CDR3 sequence reads: CSAREQGNSNQPQHF. The CDR3 DNA follows: TGCAGTGCTAGAGAACAGGGAAATAGCAATCAGCCCCAGCATTTT.

The chain carries TRBV29-1 and TRBJ2-2; D perhaps matches TRBD2 (6 bases). The V gene's germline CDR1 is SQVTM and CDR2 ANQGSEA. This CDR3 has 15 amino acids. V dropped 3 bases and J dropped 4 bases, with 15 bases sitting between them. CDR3 protein: CSVEDLAGPTGELFF. CDR3 coding DNA: TGCAGCGTTGAGGATCTGGCGGGGCCCACCGGGGAGCTGTTTTTT.

In this sample, this clonotype turned up a few times. The CDR3: CASSFWGQYQETQYF. The CDR3 DNA reads as TGCGCCAGCAGCTTTTGGGGGCAGTACCAAGAGACCCAGTACTTC. The chain links TRBV5-1 to TRBJ2-5; possible D gene TRBD1, 6 bases. The germline gives CDR1 SGHRS, CDR2 YFSETQ. Trimming removed 2 bases from V and 0 bases from J, with 11 bases in between. The CDR3 runs to 15 residues.

The chain is built from TRBV6-1 and TRBJ2-1; either TRBD1 or TRBD2 may fit D (6 bases each). Trimming pared 6 bases from V and 6 bases from J, leaving 12 bases between. Germline V gene sequence: CDR1 MNHNS, CDR2 SASEGT. The CDR3 spans 13 residues. CDR3 region: CASRGGLGNEQFF. The CDR3 nucleotides read TGTGCCAGCAGGGGGGGCCTGGGCAATGAGCAGTTCTTC.

A note on this clonotype: At one end the junction does not follow the germline gene, possibly because of a read error. V is TRBV7-7 and J is TRBJ2-2, with 8 positions matching TRBD1. The CDR3 sequence is 16 residues long. Per germline, CDR1 SSHAT and CDR2 FNYEAQ (reference sequence). The CDR3 DNA reads as TGTGCTAGCAGCGCCAGGGGGCCCGGGAACACCGGGGAGCTGTTTTTT. Translated: CASSARGPGNTGELFF.

A few counts support this clonotype. The chain links TRBV28 to TRBJ2-3; perhaps D is TRBD1 or TRBD2 (5 bases each). Germline values: CDR1 MDHEN, CDR2 SYDVKM. This CDR3 spans 17 amino acids. Trimming removed 2 bases at V and 0 bases at J, with 15 bases between. CDR3 nucleotides: TGTGCCAGCAGTTTAATTCCTTGGGACCCTAGCACAGATACGCAGTATTTT. Its protein is CASSLIPWDPSTDTQYF. Full variable domain (rest looked up from reference TRBV28 and TRBJ2-3): DVKVTQSSRYLVKRTGEKVFLECVQDMDHENMFWYRQDPGLGLRLIYFSYDVKMKEKGDIPEGYSVSREKKERFSLILESASTNQTSMYLCASSLIPWDPSTDTQYFGPGTRLTVL.

CDR3 sequence reads: CSVDAAPNREKLFF. CDR3 coding DNA: TGCAGCGTTGACGCGGCACCGAATCGGGAAAAACTGTTTTTT. The chain uses TRBV29-1 and TRBJ1-4; D is uncertain. Germline V CDR1 and CDR2: SQVTM, ANQGSEA. Deletions cut 3 bases from V and 8 bases from J, with 16 bases between. The CDR3 extends over 14 amino acids.

This clonotype was seen many times. The CDR3 DNA reads TGTGCCACGCAGAGGGGATCTTACAATGAGCAGTTCTTC. Translating it yields CATQRGSYNEQFF. This chain connects TRBV24-1 to TRBJ2-1; the D call may be TRBD1 or TRBD2 (5 bases each). V lost 10 bases, J lost 4 bases, and 13 bases lay in between. The germline V gene has CDR1 KGHDR and CDR2 SFDVKD. The CDR3 extends over 13 amino acids.

V is TRBV12-3 or TRBV12-4 and J is TRBJ2-2, with D uncertain. V was pared by 7 bases and J by 7 bases, with 7 bases between. This CDR3 has 11 amino acids. DNA for the CDR3: TGTGCCAGCACCTCCCGCGGGGAGCTGTTTTTT. The encoded protein is CASTSRGELFF.

In this sample, this clonotype turned up a few times. The CDR3 nucleotides are TGTGCCAGCAGTCCGGGACTCTATCCCACAGATACGCAGTATTTT. Translated, it gives CASSPGLYPTDTQYF. This sequence joins TRBV12-3 or TRBV12-4 and TRBJ2-3; tentatively, D is TRBD2 (6 bases). V dropped 5 bases and J dropped 2 bases, with 14 bases sitting between them. CDR3 length: 15 amino acids.

This clonotype was observed a handful of times. The chain employs TRBV4-2 and TRBJ1-3; 7 nucleotides agree with TRBD1. With V trimmed by 0 bases and J by 0 bases, 5 bases remained unmatched. The CDR3 runs to 17 residues. Germline V gene data show CDR1 as LGHNA and CDR2 as YNFKEQ. CDR3 in amino acids: CASSQDRQGYSGNTIYF. CDR3 sequence (DNA): TGTGCCAGCAGCCAAGACAGACAGGGTTACTCTGGAAACACCATATATTTT.

This chain uses TRBV5-4 with TRBJ2-7, with D possibly being TRBD1 or TRBD2 (5 bases each). Per germline, CDR1 SGHNT and CDR2 YYREEE (reference sequence). Trimming took 3 bases from V and 0 from J, leaving 13 bases between them. The CDR3 has 15 amino acids. CDR3 residues: CASSSGTPSSYEQYF. The CDR3 region has the DNA TGTGCCAGCAGCTCCGGGACCCCGAGCTCCTACGAGCAGTACTTC.

This clonotype was picked up a small number of times. The gene calls are TRBV20-1 and TRBJ1-5; TRBD1 might be the D (5 bases). CDR1 DFQATT and CDR2 SNEGSKA come from the germline V gene (reference sequence). V was cut by 6 bases and J by 0 bases, with 18 bases left in between. The CDR3 sequence is 16 residues long. CDR3 DNA sequence: TGCAGTGCCCTGACCGGGACCTCCAATAGCAATCAGCCCCAGCATTTT. Translating it yields CSALTGTSNSNQPQHF.

This chain links TRBV5-1 with TRBJ2-3, with TRBD1 matching 7 bases. The V gene end was trimmed by 8 bases and the J gene end by 3 bases; junction bases not matched to a gene: 9. In germline, CDR1 is SGHRS, CDR2 YFSETQ. The CDR3 runs to 14 residues. The CDR3 bases are TGCGCCAGTGGGATGTCAGGGGGTACAGATACGCAGTATTTT. Protein sequence: CASGMSGGTDTQYF.

The table lists this clonotype with many counts. This chain joins TRBV5-6 and TRBJ2-7, with a tentative D call TRBD1 (6 bases). The CDR3 is 15 amino acids. CDR1 SGHDT and CDR2 YYEEEE come from the germline V gene. Trimming left V 2 bases short and J 3 bases short, with 15 bases between. CDR3 in DNA: TGTGCCAGCAGCTTATACGCCGGACAGATCTACGAGCAGTACTTC. This codes for CASSLYAGQIYEQYF. Full variable domain (remainder filled in from reference TRBV5-6 and TRBJ2-7): DAGVTQSPTHLIKTRGQQVTLRCSPKSGHDTVSWYQQALGQGPQFIFQYYEEEERQRGNFPDRFSGHQFPNYSSELNVNALLLGDSALYLCASSLYAGQIYEQYFGPGTRLTVT.